Shown below are 32 T cell receptor beta chains from a single sample sequenced in a study of beta chain features in type 1 diabetes. Sequencing targeted expressed TCRB transcripts, as all isolated RNA had been reverse transcribed. The assay was immunoSEQ multiplex PCR, and TCRdb's table has in-frame clones only and misses some. The table has nearly 250,000 clones, less than 15% seen once; the top ten hold more than 0.02%. Sequenced input: naive CD4+ T cells from blood. These receptors came from a woman between 40 and 55 years old in good health.

This clone turned up a few times. A read error may account for a junction end that differs from germline. The CDR3 region has the DNA TGTGCTAGCAGCCGTAGACAAGACACCGGGGAGCTGTTTTTT. Protein product: CASSRRQDTGELFF. The V call is TRBV7-7, the J call TRBJ2-2; unclear D gene. CDR1 SSHAT and CDR2 FNYEAQ come from the germline V gene (reference sequence). The CDR3 has 14 amino acids.

This rearrangement joins TRBV2 to TRBJ1-2; TRBD1 matches at 8 bases. The CDR3 totals 13 residues. Unmatched junction bases numbered 3, after V lost 5 bases and J lost 4 bases. Per the germline V gene, CDR1 is SNHLY and CDR2 is FYNNEI. The CDR3 coding sequence is TGTGCCAGCAGTACCACAGGGGGCTATGGCTACACCTTC. This translates into CASSTTGGYGYTF.

V is TRBV7-7 and J is TRBJ2-5; perhaps TRBD2 as D (7 bases). This CDR3 contains 14 residues. The germline gives CDR1 SSHAT, CDR2 FNYEAQ (reference sequence). Trimming took off 0 bases at V and 6 bases at J, with 11 bases between the two ends. The CDR3 protein is CASSLAGGPQTQYF. CDR3 sequence (DNA): TGTGCCAGCAGCTTAGCGGGGGGGCCTCAGACCCAGTACTTC.

This clone was picked up a small number of times. The chain is built from TRBV7-2 and TRBJ2-5; the match to TRBD1 covers 11 bases. The CDR3 has 16 amino acids. V was pared by 5 bases and J by 5 bases, with 10 bases of the junction left unmatched. Germline CDR1 reads SGHTA; CDR2 reads FQGNSA. The chain's CDR3 is CASSPTGDRGRETQYF. The CDR3 DNA follows: TGTGCCAGCAGCCCAACTGGGGACAGGGGGAGGGAGACCCAGTACTTC. Full variable domain (remainder filled in from reference TRBV7-2 and TRBJ2-5): GAGVSQSPSNKVTEKGKDVELRCDPISGHTALYWYRQSLGQGLEFLIYFQGNSAPDKSGLPSDRFSAERTGGSVSTLTIQRTQQEDSAVYLCASSPTGDRGRETQYFGPGTRLLVL.

The chain uses TRBV29-1 and TRBJ1-4; 7 bases map to TRBD1. V was clipped by 7 bases and J by 7 bases; unmatched bases: 6. Germline V CDR1 and CDR2: SQVTM, ANQGSEA. CDR3 length: 12 amino acids. CDR3 sequence (DNA): TGCAGCGCCGACAGGGTAGGTGAAAAACTGTTTTTT. It encodes CSADRVGEKLFF.

This clone has just a few counts. The V gene is TRBV10-3, the J gene TRBJ2-1; the match to TRBD2 covers 8 bases. Germline loops: CDR1 ENHRY, CDR2 SYGVKD. J lost 6 bases, V lost 3 bases, and 7 bases had no gene match. The CDR3 covers 15 residues. The CDR3 bases are TGTGCCATCAGTGACGGCGGGGGGTCGGGCAATGAGCAGTTCTTC. Amino acids: CAISDGGGSGNEQFF.

V and J are TRBV6-5 and TRBJ2-3; D remains ambiguous. The V end lost 2 bases, the J end lost 9 bases, and 18 bases lay between the germline ends. CDR1 is MNHEY, CDR2 SVGAGI, per germline. CDR3 length: 15 residues. CDR3 sequence: CASSYRSVGRLTQYF. The CDR3 coding sequence is TGTGCCAGCAGTTACCGTAGTGTGGGCCGGCTGACGCAGTATTTT.

CDR3 bases: TGTGCCAGCAGCTTCGGACAGGGTGACGCAGATACGCAGTATTTT. The encoded protein is CASSFGQGDADTQYF. The rearrangement uses TRBV7-9 and TRBJ2-3; the match to TRBD1 covers 8 bases. J gave up 4 bases and V 3 bases, and 6 bases lay outside the gene matches. In germline, CDR1 is SEHNR, CDR2 FQNEAQ (reference sequence). The CDR3 loop spans 15 amino acids.

V is TRBV11-2 and J is TRBJ2-7, with TRBD2 as a possible D gene (5 bases). Trimming left V 9 bases short and J 2 bases short, with 17 bases between. Germline V gene data show CDR1 as SGHAT and CDR2 as FQNNGV. There are 14 residues in the CDR3. The CDR3 nucleotides read TGTGCCAGTACTATAACGGACGGGACCTACGAGCAGTACTTC. Translation: CASTITDGTYEQYF. The variable domain in full, with the rest retrieved from reference TRBV11-2 and TRBJ2-7, is EAGVAQSPRYKIIEKRQSVAFWCNPISGHATLYWYQQILGQGPKLLIQFQNNGVVDDSQLPKDRFSAERLKGVDSTLKIQPAKLEDSAVYLCASTITDGTYEQYFGPGTRLTVT.

This clone has only a few counts. The chain recombines TRBV6-6 with TRBJ2-3; D is perhaps TRBD2 (6 bases). V was trimmed by 5 bases and J by 0 bases, leaving 6 bases between them. The CDR3 contains 13 residues. The V gene's germline CDR1 is MNHNY and CDR2 SVGAGI (reference sequence). In nucleotides, the CDR3 is TGTGCCAGCAGTGGGGGGAGCACAGATACGCAGTATTTT. Translated: CASSGGSTDTQYF.

The rearrangement joins TRBV29-1 to TRBJ2-3; 10 nucleotides agree with TRBD1. The CDR3 sequence is 14 residues long. Per germline, CDR1 SQVTM and CDR2 ANQGSEA. V gave up 4 bases and J gave up 5 bases; unmatched junction bases: 6. Written as DNA, the CDR3 is TGCAGCGTTGTAGGGACAGGGGCCCTAGATACGCAGTATTTT. It is translated as CSVVGTGALDTQYF.

The chain couples TRBV19 to TRBJ2-5; TRBD1 might be the D (6 bases). Deletions cut 7 bases from V and 4 bases from J, with 10 bases between. Germline lookup yields CDR1 LNHDA and CDR2 SQIVND (reference sequence). The CDR3 spans 12 residues. The DNA for the CDR3 is TGTGCCAGTACGGGCAGGGGAGAGACCCAGTACTTC. As protein: CASTGRGETQYF. The full variable domain, with the rest looked up from reference TRBV19 and TRBJ2-5, is DGGITQSPKYLFRKEGQNVTLSCEQNLNHDAMYWYRQDPGQGLRLIYYSQIVNDFQKGDIAEGYSVSREKKESFPLTVTSAQKNPTAFYLCASTGRGETQYFGPGTRLLVL.

The chain is built from TRBV9 and TRBJ2-7; 8 positions agree with TRBD1. Germline V CDR1 and CDR2: SGDLS, YYNGEE. CDR3 size: 15 residues. V trimming: 0 bases; J trimming: 5 bases; junction bases outside the gene matches: 7. This chain's CDR3 is CASSVVPGGFHEQYF. As DNA, the CDR3 is TGTGCCAGCAGCGTAGTCCCAGGGGGCTTCCACGAGCAGTACTTC.

This clone was detected only a few times. The rearrangement joins TRBV6-5 to TRBJ1-2; no clear D gene. The CDR3 runs to 14 residues. V was cut by 2 bases and J by 2 bases, with 9 bases left in between. Germline CDR1 MNHEY, CDR2 SVGAGI. The CDR3 DNA is TGTGCCAGCAGTTACGCGGTCACAAACTATGGCTACACCTTC. Its protein is CASSYAVTNYGYTF.

The chain recombines TRBV2 with TRBJ1-5; the D gene is possibly TRBD1 (6 bases). The V end was cut by 5 bases, the J end by 0 bases, with 11 bases between. This CDR3 has 15 amino acids. CDR1 and CDR2 from the germline V gene are SNHLY and FYNNEI. In DNA form, the CDR3 reads TGTGCCAGCAGTACCCAGGGGATTAGCAATCAGCCCCAGCATTTT. This translates into CASSTQGISNQPQHF.

This clone appeared a single time. V is TRBV5-1 and J is TRBJ1-4; weak D call: TRBD1 (5 bases). The V end was cut by 2 bases, the J end by 3 bases, with 8 bases between. The germline CDR1 and CDR2 sequences are SGHRS and YFSETQ. The CDR3 sequence is 14 residues long. The CDR3 DNA reads as TGCGCCAGCAGCTTAGGGGCAGCTAATGAAAAACTGTTTTTT. This gives the protein CASSLGAANEKLFF.

This chain joins TRBV5-1 and TRBJ1-3; D not certain. The CDR3 covers 14 residues. V was cut by 3 bases and J by 2 bases, with 9 bases left in between. CDR1 and CDR2 (germline): SGHRS, YFSETQ. The CDR3 DNA reads TGCGCCAGCAGCTCAGATCCTCCTGGAAACACCATATATTTT. This sequence encodes CASSSDPPGNTIYF.

The chain recombines TRBV9 with TRBJ2-3; 7 positions agree with TRBD1. The CDR3 contains 15 residues. V shed 0 bases, J shed 8 bases, and the junction held 9 bases outside the gene matches. Germline V gene lookup returns CDR1 SGDLS and CDR2 YYNGEE. The CDR3, as DNA: TGTGCCAGCAGCGTAGAAGGGGGCCGGTTGGGTACGCAGTATTTT. Translating gives CASSVEGGRLGTQYF.

The chain carries TRBV2 and TRBJ1-2, with TRBD1 identical over 8 bases. The junction had 6 bases not matched to a gene; V was cut back by 10 bases and J by 5 bases. CDR1 and CDR2 (germline): SNHLY, FYNNEI. The CDR3 is made up of 12 amino acids. The CDR3 DNA reads as TGTGCCACCGTACAGGGGGGATATGGCTACACCTTC. Its protein is CATVQGGYGYTF. Together with reference TRBV2 and TRBJ1-2, the CDR3 gives the full variable domain: EPEVTQTPSHQVTQMGQEVILRCVPISNHLYFYWYRQILGQKVEFLVSFYNNEISEKSEIFDDQFSVERPDGSNFTLKIRSTKLEDSAMYFCATVQGGYGYTFGSGTRLTVV.

This clone was observed a handful of times. This chain joins TRBV14 and TRBJ1-4; no clear D. CDR1 and CDR2 from the germline V gene are SGHDN and FVKESK. The V end was cut by 1 base, the J end by 8 bases, with 8 bases between. This CDR3 is 13 amino acids long. CDR3 amino acids: CASSQGANEKLFF. The CDR3 bases are TGTGCCAGCAGCCAAGGCGCCAACGAAAAACTGTTTTTT.

This clone was seen more than once but under ten times. The chain employs TRBV5-1 and TRBJ2-5; TRBD2 agrees at 15 bases. CDR1 is SGHRS, CDR2 YFSETQ, per germline. The CDR3 is 19 amino acids. The V segment lost 4 bases and the J segment 2 bases; nucleotides outside the gene matches: 12. In DNA, the CDR3 is TGCGCCAGCAGCGGGATACCGGGACTAGCGGGGGGAATGCAAGAGACCCAGTACTTC. As protein: CASSGIPGLAGGMQETQYF. The variable domain in full, with the rest retrieved from reference TRBV5-1 and TRBJ2-5, is KAGVTQTPRYLIKTRGQQVTLSCSPISGHRSVSWYQQTPGQGLQFLFEYFSETQRNKGNFPGRFSGRQFSNSRSEMNVSTLELGDSALYLCASSGIPGLAGGMQETQYFGPGTRLLVL.

The chain combines TRBV7-9 with TRBJ1-2; tentative D call: TRBD1 (6 bases). CDR3 length: 12 residues. Germline CDR1 SEHNR, CDR2 FQNEAQ (reference sequence). V lost 6 bases, J lost 8 bases, and 13 bases lay in between. CDR3 sequence reads: CASRQIGGGYTF. DNA for the CDR3: TGTGCCAGCAGACAAATTGGGGGCGGCTACACCTTC. Full variable domain (missing parts from reference TRBV7-9 and TRBJ1-2): DTGVSQNPRHKITKRGQNVTFRCDPISEHNRLYWYRQTLGQGPEFLTYFQNEAQLEKSRLLSDRFSAERPKGSFSTLEIQRTEQGDSAMYLCASRQIGGGYTFGSGTRLTVV.

This clone was detected only a few times. The CDR3 region is CASSEMRGGLSNEQFF. CDR3 bases: TGTGCCAGCAGTGAAATGCGGGGGGGCCTCAGCAATGAGCAGTTCTTC. The rearrangement links TRBV2 to TRBJ2-1; 9 bases map to TRBD2. Germline CDR1 reads SNHLY; CDR2 reads FYNNEI. V was pared by 2 bases and J by 6 bases, with 8 bases of the junction left unmatched. The CDR3 sequence is 16 residues long.

The sample holds a few counts of this clone. The genes are TRBV7-2 and TRBJ2-3, with 8 nucleotides matching TRBD2. This CDR3 has 17 residues. The V gene's germline CDR1 is SGHTA and CDR2 FQGNSA. V was clipped by 1 base and J by 3 bases; unmatched bases: 9. The CDR3 is CASSLVGTSKGTDTQYF. CDR3 DNA: TGTGCCAGCAGCTTAGTTGGGACTAGTAAGGGAACAGATACGCAGTATTTT.

This chain connects TRBV27 to TRBJ1-5, with 8 nucleotides matching TRBD1. Germline CDR1 is MNHEY and CDR2 is SMNVEV (reference sequence). The CDR3 has 16 amino acids. V shed 5 bases, J shed 2 bases, and the junction held 8 bases outside the gene matches. In DNA form, the CDR3 reads TGTGCCAGCAGTCCGGACAGGGTGTATGGCAATCAGCCCCAGCATTTT. Translation gives CASSPDRVYGNQPQHF.

This clone has a single count. The chain carries TRBV7-2 and TRBJ1-2, with TRBD1 as a possible D gene (6 bases). Germline CDR1 and CDR2: SGHTA and FQGNSA. CDR3 length equals 13 residues. The ends were cut back, 7 bases at V and 2 bases at J, with 11 bases in the middle. The CDR3 is CASKTGTNYGYTF. CDR3 coding DNA: TGTGCCAGCAAGACAGGTACCAACTATGGCTACACCTTC.

The genes are TRBV25-1 and TRBJ1-1; possibly TRBD1 for D (5 bases). The ends were cut back, 5 bases at V and 7 bases at J, with 17 bases in the middle. This CDR3 region has 14 residues. CDR1 is MGHDK, CDR2 SYGVNS, per germline. This CDR3 reads CASSRPGGGYEAFF. CDR3 in DNA: TGTGCCAGCAGTCGTCCCGGGGGGGGATATGAAGCTTTCTTT.

The V and J genes are TRBV7-2 and TRBJ2-7; 8 bases map to TRBD1. Looked up from germline, CDR1 is SGHTA and CDR2 is FQGNSA. V shed 7 bases, J shed 4 bases, and the junction held 15 bases outside the gene matches. This CDR3 is 16 amino acids long. This CDR3 is CASIGTGQEVKYEQYF. CDR3 bases: TGTGCCAGCATTGGGACAGGACAGGAAGTTAAGTACGAGCAGTACTTC.

The table lists this clone with a few counts. The V gene is TRBV4-3, the J gene TRBJ1-5; the D is unclear. V was clipped by 1 base and J by 6 bases, with 10 bases between them. CDR3 length equals 14 residues. Per the germline V gene, CDR1 is LGHNA and CDR2 is YSLEER. DNA of the CDR3: TGCGCCAGCAGCCAAGGCCGGGAGGGTCAGCCCCAGCATTTT. Its translation: CASSQGREGQPQHF.

V usage is TRBV6-5 and J usage is TRBJ1-5; possibly TRBD1 for D (5 bases). The length of the CDR3 is 15 residues. CDR1 MNHEY and CDR2 SVGAGI come from the germline V gene. Trimming left V 0 bases short and J 7 bases short, with 13 bases between. In DNA form, the CDR3 reads TGTGCCAGCAGTTACTCGTTCCTAGGGGAACAGCCCCAGCATTTT. Its protein product is CASSYSFLGEQPQHF.

This chain links TRBV11-2 with TRBJ2-1; D possibly corresponds to TRBD2 (7 bases). This CDR3 region has 15 residues. The V gene lost 3 bases and the J gene lost 6 bases, with 15 bases spanning the gap. The germline V gene has CDR1 SGHAT and CDR2 FQNNGV. The CDR3 coding sequence is TGTGCCAGCAGCTTCCCCGGGGGGCCCCTCAATGAGCAGTTCTTC. As protein: CASSFPGGPLNEQFF.

This clone was picked up one time. The chain joins TRBV4-3 to TRBJ1-4, with no clear D. The V and J ends lost 1 base and 10 bases respectively, with 22 bases between them. The CDR3 loop spans 17 amino acids. CDR1 and CDR2 from the germline V gene are LGHNA and YSLEER. As DNA, the CDR3 is TGCGCCAGCAGCCAAGTAGGTCCGGGCTCGGGTGGAGGAAAACTGTTTTTT. Its translation: CASSQVGPGSGGGKLFF.